The entry that follows covers one T cell receptor beta chain sequence. V shed 6 bases, J shed 10 bases, and the junction held 41 bases outside the gene matches. There are 24 residues in the CDR3. Germline CDR1 reads MNHEY; CDR2 reads SVGEGT. The data were obtained in a study of blood T cell repertoires in COVID-19. Original methodology: Amplification with reference gene primers provided the estimates of nucleated cell counts. The repertoire was sequenced with immunoSEQ multiplex PCR; TCRdb's copy has only in-frame clones and lacks some. Clone size and V and J calls were adopted from that table, with D and trimming inferred from the DNA. The table includes some 300,000 clones, approximately 90% detected once.

Source material: peripheral blood. This sequence originates from a young woman who had recovered from COVID-19. The chain uses TRBV6-2 or TRBV6-3 and TRBJ2-3; 9 bases map to TRBD2. The CDR3 sequence is CASSPTAGSGGQIPTGPLRYAQYF. CDR3 nucleotide sequence: TGTGCCAGCAGCCCAACCGCGGGTAGCGGGGGCCAAATACCCACAGGGCCACTGAGATACGCGCAGTATTTT.